These 8 T cell receptor beta chains came from one sample sequenced in a study of identifying expanded T cells in peripheral blood. Sequencing was performed with immunoSEQ multiplex PCR; in TCRdb, only in-frame clones are kept and a portion is missing. The table records around 120,000 clones, around nine tenths of them present only once. The sample comprised blood. Receptor source: a person aged 18 to 75 in good health.

V gene TRBV5-6 combines with J gene TRBJ1-2; 7 bases fit TRBD1. Germline CDR1 reads SGHDT; CDR2 reads YYEEEE. CDR3 length: 15 amino acids. Trimming took 4 bases from V and 6 from J; bases not matched to a gene: 12. CDR3: CASSLETGVLHGYTF. For the CDR3, the DNA is TGTGCCAGCAGCCTTGAAACAGGGGTCCTTCATGGCTACACCTTC.

This chain links TRBV29-1 with TRBJ2-1, with TRBD2 as a possible D gene (6 bases). This CDR3 spans 14 amino acids. Germline V gene sequence: CDR1 SQVTM, CDR2 ANQGSEA. Between the trimmed V and J ends, which lost 4 bases and 8 bases, there was a span of 18 bases. Written as DNA, the CDR3 is TGCAGCGTTGGAAGGCAGGGACTGGGCGATGAGCAGTTCTTC. Protein sequence: CSVGRQGLGDEQFF.

J is TRBJ1-5 and V is TRBV28; D not certain. The CDR3 runs to 12 residues. Trimming removed 4 bases from V and 6 bases from J, with 7 bases in between. The germline V gene has CDR1 MDHEN and CDR2 SYDVKM. The CDR3 here is CASSSEGQPQHF. The CDR3 bases are TGTGCCAGCAGTTCGGAGGGTCAGCCCCAGCATTTT.

A single count supports this clone. This chain connects TRBV28 to TRBJ2-4; 9 bases map to TRBD1. This CDR3 comprises 17 residues. Germline V lookup: CDR1 MDHEN, CDR2 SYDVKM. The junction had 10 bases not matched to a gene; V was cut back by 6 bases and J by 1 base. CDR3 in DNA: TGTGCCAGCAGCTCTACAGGGGGCAGGGGGGCCAAAAACATTCAGTACTTC. Encoded protein: CASSSTGGRGAKNIQYF.

This clone was picked up a small number of times. CDR3 loop: CASSSYEQYF. In DNA form, the CDR3 reads TGCGCCAGTAGCTCCTACGAGCAGTACTTC. The chain joins TRBV23-1 to TRBJ2-7; no clear D gene. TRBV23-1 is labeled an ORF, and its function is uncertain. The CDR3 is made up of 10 amino acids. V lost 9 bases and J lost 0, with 3 bases in between.

The chain is built from TRBV7-8 and TRBJ2-3, with D unresolved. Germline V lookup: CDR1 SGHVS, CDR2 FQNEAQ. Trimming took off 3 bases at V and 10 bases at J, with 26 bases between the two ends. CDR3 length: 17 amino acids. CDR3 region: CASSLVQGPLGRLAQYF. In DNA, the CDR3 is TGTGCCAGCAGCTTGGTTCAAGGGCCCCTCGGCCGGTTGGCGCAGTATTTT.

This rearrangement joins TRBV7-9 to TRBJ1-4; D is uncertain. Trimming cost V 3 bases and J 5 bases, with 13 bases left between them. The germline V gene has CDR1 SEHNR and CDR2 FQNEAQ (reference sequence). The CDR3 sequence is 15 residues long. The CDR3 here is CASSFATGGNEKLFF. CDR3 in DNA: TGTGCCAGCAGCTTTGCGACGGGCGGGAATGAAAAACTGTTTTTT. The variable domain in full, with the rest retrieved from reference TRBV7-9 and TRBJ1-4, is DTGVSQNPRHKITKRGQNVTFRCDPISEHNRLYWYRQTLGQGPEFLTYFQNEAQLEKSRLLSDRFSAERPKGSFSTLEIQRTEQGDSAMYLCASSFATGGNEKLFFGSGTQLSVL.

J is TRBJ2-7 and V is TRBV29-1; a weak D match, TRBD2 (5 bases). This CDR3 region has 13 residues. With 4 bases removed from V and 6 bases from J, the gap between germline ends came to 16 bases. In germline, CDR1 is SQVTM, CDR2 ANQGSEA. The chain's CDR3 is CSVVPGSVGEQYF. The CDR3 bases are TGCAGCGTTGTCCCGGGGAGTGTTGGCGAGCAGTACTTC.